Listed here are 9 T cell receptor beta chains from one sample, sequenced in a study of beta chain features in type 1 diabetes. Findings and caveats of the study: Type 1 diabetes patients had TCRB CDR3s that were shorter (moderately but significantly so) in all four CD4+ subsets.

The study reverse transcribed the entire isolated RNA, so it sequenced expressed TCRB transcripts. Some clones are missing from TCRdb's copy, which holds only in-frame ones; the method was immunoSEQ multiplex PCR. The data show hundreds of thousands of clones, about 15% seen once. These TCRs' antigens remain unknown. Material: naive CD4+ T cells from blood. The receptor set was obtained from a man younger than 35 with type 1 diabetes.

This clone has more than one count but fewer than ten. The V and J genes are TRBV27 and TRBJ2-7; D call uncertain. The CDR3 has 15 amino acids. The V end was cut by 3 bases, the J end by 0 bases, with 12 bases between. CDR1 is MNHEY and CDR2 is SMNVEV in the germline V gene (reference sequence). The CDR3 protein is CASSFSRVSSYEQYF. The CDR3 DNA is TGTGCCAGCAGTTTCAGTCGGGTTTCCTCCTACGAGCAGTACTTC.

The gene calls are TRBV4-3 and TRBJ1-1; TRBD1 might be the D (5 bases). Trimming left V 0 bases short and J 2 bases short, with 16 bases between. Germline V gene sequence: CDR1 LGHNA, CDR2 YSLEER. The CDR3 runs to 17 residues. CDR3 sequence: CASSQDGGTRRNTEAFF. The CDR3 region has the DNA TGCGCCAGCAGCCAAGACGGAGGGACCAGGAGAAACACTGAAGCTTTCTTT.

This clone was observed a few times. The chain employs TRBV30 and TRBJ2-1; TRBD2 is a possible D gene (5 bases). Between the trimmed V and J ends, which lost 5 bases and 0 bases, there was a span of 11 bases. CDR1 is GTSNPN, CDR2 SVGIG, per germline (reference sequence). This CDR3 region has 14 residues. CDR3 loop: CAWGELSSYNEQFF. The DNA of the CDR3 is TGTGCCTGGGGGGAGCTGAGCTCCTACAATGAGCAGTTCTTC. The full variable domain, with the rest looked up from reference TRBV30 and TRBJ2-1, is SQTIHQWPATLVQPVGSPLSLECTVEGTSNPNLYWYRQAAGRGLQLLFYSVGIGQISSEVPQNLSASRPQDRQFILSSKKLLLSDSGFYLCAWGELSSYNEQFFGPGTRLTVL.

The V and J genes are TRBV18 and TRBJ1-5; D is uncertain. This CDR3 contains 14 residues. V was pared by 1 base and J by 4 bases, with 8 bases between. Germline V gives CDR1 KGHSH, CDR2 LQKENI. CDR3 sequence reads: CASSPRTQNQPQHF. The CDR3 bases are TGTGCCAGCTCACCACGGACTCAAAATCAGCCCCAGCATTTT.

This clone turned up a few times. This chain joins TRBV30 and TRBJ2-5; 10 positions agree with TRBD2. Germline V gives CDR1 GTSNPN, CDR2 SVGIG (reference sequence). Trimming took 1 base from V and 2 from J; bases not matched to a gene: 7. The CDR3 sequence is 16 residues long. CDR3 residues: CAWSAQLAGTQETQYF. The CDR3 DNA reads as TGTGCCTGGAGTGCCCAACTAGCGGGGACTCAAGAGACCCAGTACTTC. Full variable domain (rest looked up from reference TRBV30 and TRBJ2-5): SQTIHQWPATLVQPVGSPLSLECTVEGTSNPNLYWYRQAAGRGLQLLFYSVGIGQISSEVPQNLSASRPQDRQFILSSKKLLLSDSGFYLCAWSAQLAGTQETQYFGPGTRLLVL.

The V gene is TRBV6-5, the J gene TRBJ2-2; D is uncertain. Trimming removed 2 bases from V and 7 bases from J, with 8 bases in between. This CDR3 has 13 amino acids. Germline CDR1 is MNHEY and CDR2 is SVGAGI. The CDR3 sequence: CASSYQVVGELFF. Here the CDR3 DNA reads TGTGCCAGCAGTTACCAGGTTGTCGGGGAGCTGTTTTTT.

This clone has more than one count but fewer than ten. The CDR3 is CASSLDAGPREQYF. The DNA for the CDR3 is TGTGCCAGCAGCTTGGATGCGGGGCCCCGCGAGCAGTACTTC. The chain carries TRBV5-4 and TRBJ2-7; maybe TRBD2 (6 bases). This CDR3 is 14 amino acids long. The V end lost 0 bases, the J end lost 6 bases, and 13 bases lay between the germline ends. Germline loops: CDR1 SGHNT, CDR2 YYREEE (reference sequence).

The table lists this clone with a few counts. The rearrangement links TRBV19 to TRBJ2-1; TRBD2 aligns across 7 bases. Germline V gene sequence: CDR1 LNHDA, CDR2 SQIVND (reference sequence). The CDR3 runs 16 residues. The ends lost 6 bases at V and 4 bases at J; junction bases unmatched: 12. CDR3 DNA sequence: TGTGCCAGTAGCCCCGACTCCCAAGCGGGGTACAATGAGCAGTTCTTC. Translating it yields CASSPDSQAGYNEQFF.

This clone has only a few counts. V and J are TRBV19 and TRBJ1-2; no definite D call. Germline-derived CDR1 and CDR2 are LNHDA and SQIVND (reference sequence). V lost 6 bases to trimming and J lost 8 bases, with 16 bases between them. The CDR3 totals 13 residues. The CDR3 bases are TGTGCCAGTAGACTACACCTCGGCGGGGGCTACACCTTC. Its protein is CASRLHLGGGYTF. The whole variable domain, remainder taken from reference TRBV19 and TRBJ1-2, is DGGITQSPKYLFRKEGQNVTLSCEQNLNHDAMYWYRQDPGQGLRLIYYSQIVNDFQKGDIAEGYSVSREKKESFPLTVTSAQKNPTAFYLCASRLHLGGGYTFGSGTRLTVV.